The sequence of this TCR beta chain was determined in a study of shared clonotypes between healthy human individuals. The study's findings and limits: Larger estimated richness was generally recorded for naive subsets relative to memory subsets. Non-shared clonotypes had lower generation probabilities than clonotypes shared by all four sorted-subset donors. Only blood underwent sampling, and tissue repertoires likely differ.

TCRdb's table, derived via immunoSEQ multiplex PCR, lists solely in-frame clones and lacks some. The profile shows about 1,900,000 clones, approximately 95% of them singletons. Of note for this clone: Its specificity is unknown.

CD45RO-negative, CCR7-positively selected cells formed the naive CD8 fraction, excluding terminally differentiated effector memory CD45RA+ cells. This CDR3 comprises 15 residues. The V gene lost 4 bases and the J gene lost 2 bases, with 11 bases spanning the gap. Germline CDR1 and CDR2: SGHTA and FQGNSA. The receptor was isolated from a man between 18 and 35 years old in good health. This sequence joins TRBV7-2 and TRBJ1-4; weak D call: TRBD1 (6 bases). Sequencing input: naive CD8+ T cells sorted from blood. For the CDR3, the DNA is TGTGCCAGCAGCTCCCGTCAGGGGACTAATGAAAAACTGTTTTTT. This encodes CASSSRQGTNEKLFF.